These 27 T cell receptor beta chains came from one sample sequenced in a study of T cell responses to AZD1222 COVID-19 vaccine. Data came from immunoSEQ multiplex PCR; TCRdb stores just in-frame clones and leaves some out. Here the sample spans about 160,000 clones, around 89% being singletons. The sample consisted of peripheral blood, taken 28 days after the second AZD1222 dose. These receptors were collected from an adult who received the AZD1222 COVID-19 vaccine.

The rearrangement joins TRBV10-1 to TRBJ2-3; TRBD2 agrees at 8 bases. Trimming cost V 0 bases and J 6 bases; bases outside gene matches: 5. CDR1 and CDR2 (germline): WNHNN, SYGVQD (reference sequence). The CDR3 runs to 15 residues. The CDR3: CASSESGGGPDTQYF. CDR3 nucleotide sequence: TGCGCCAGCAGTGAGTCGGGCGGGGGGCCCGATACGCAGTATTTT.

The rearrangement uses TRBV5-1 and TRBJ1-2; D might be TRBD1 (6 bases). Germline V gives CDR1 SGHRS, CDR2 YFSETQ. V lost 5 bases and J 4 bases, leaving 12 bases between the germline ends. The CDR3 covers 13 residues. CDR3 in DNA: TGCGCCAGCAGTCCCCGAGGGGGCTATGGCTACACCTTC. This translates into CASSPRGGYGYTF.

A word on this clone: Other DNA sequences in this sample translate to the same CDR3. This chain connects TRBV12-3 or TRBV12-4 to TRBJ1-5; unclear D gene. The CDR3 covers 12 residues. V was cut by 3 bases and J by 5 bases, with 5 bases left in between. The CDR3 is CASSFGDQPQHF. The DNA for the CDR3 is TGTGCCAGCAGTTTTGGGGATCAGCCCCAGCATTTT.

The chain combines TRBV6-1 with TRBJ1-6; D may be TRBD1 (5 bases). The germline V gene has CDR1 MNHNS and CDR2 SASEGT. This CDR3 contains 14 residues. V lost 2 bases, J lost 7 bases, and 9 bases lay in between. The CDR3 DNA reads as TGTGCCAGCAGTGAATTCAGGGACAATTCACCCCTCCACTTT. It codes for CASSEFRDNSPLHF.

V usage is TRBV3-1 (or the pseudogene TRBV3-2) and J usage is TRBJ1-2; D is unresolved. Germline V gives CDR1 LGHDT, CDR2 YNNKEL (reference sequence). The CDR3 extends over 12 amino acids. V lost 4 bases and J lost 7, with 10 bases in between. The CDR3 nucleotides read TGTGCCAGCAGCCCTTTCGTTGGTGGCTACACCTTC. This gives the protein CASSPFVGGYTF.

V is TRBV9 and J is TRBJ1-1; D unclear. Per germline, CDR1 SGDLS and CDR2 YYNGEE. V lost 4 bases and J 3 bases, leaving 13 bases between the germline ends. The CDR3 spans 14 residues. The CDR3 spells CASSPRGDHTEAFF. The CDR3 DNA reads as TGTGCCAGCAGCCCCCGCGGAGATCACACTGAAGCTTTCTTT.

The rearrangement joins TRBV20-1 to TRBJ1-2; 8 nucleotides line up with TRBD1. V shed 3 bases, J shed 0 bases, and the junction held 3 bases outside the gene matches. The germline V gene has CDR1 DFQATT and CDR2 SNEGSKA (reference sequence). This CDR3 is 14 amino acids long. In DNA, the CDR3 is TGCAGTGCTAGTCAGGGGGCTGCTAACTATGGCTACACCTTC. Amino acid sequence: CSASQGAANYGYTF.

This clone has only one observation. The rearrangement links TRBV24-1 to TRBJ1-1, with a weak D call TRBD1 (5 bases). The CDR3 runs to 11 residues. Germline V lookup: CDR1 KGHDR, CDR2 SFDVKD. Trimming pared 3 bases from V and 8 bases from J, leaving 6 bases between. DNA of the CDR3: TGTGCCACCAGTGATGGGACCGAAGCTTTCTTT. Residues: CATSDGTEAFF.

The chain has TRBV6-5 and TRBJ1-5; the D gene is possibly TRBD1 (5 bases). The length of the CDR3 is 15 residues. The V gene lost 0 bases and the J gene lost 8 bases, with 14 bases spanning the gap. CDR1 MNHEY and CDR2 SVGAGI come from the germline V gene. The CDR3 coding sequence is TGTGCCAGCAGTTACTCTCGGGGCCTTGGGAAGCCCCAGCATTTT. This encodes CASSYSRGLGKPQHF.

Only one count was recorded for this clone. This chain uses TRBV7-2 with TRBJ2-3; a weak D match, TRBD1 (5 bases). From germline, CDR1 is SGHTA and CDR2 FQGNSA. Trimming cost V 1 base and J 2 bases, with 13 bases left between them. This CDR3 is 16 amino acids long. DNA for the CDR3: TGTGCCAGCAGCTTAGAGCAGGGCCGAATCACAGATACGCAGTATTTT. Its protein is CASSLEQGRITDTQYF. Supplemented by reference TRBV7-2 and TRBJ2-3, the full variable domain reads GAGVSQSPSNKVTEKGKDVELRCDPISGHTALYWYRQSLGQGLEFLIYFQGNSAPDKSGLPSDRFSAERTGGSVSTLTIQRTQQEDSAVYLCASSLEQGRITDTQYFGPGTRLTVL.

This clone was recorded only once. The V and J genes are TRBV12-5 and TRBJ1-5, with D possibly matching TRBD1 (5 bases). The CDR3 loop spans 17 amino acids. Trimming pared 0 bases from V and 5 bases from J, leaving 17 bases between. Germline lookup yields CDR1 LGHNT and CDR2 FRNRAP. The CDR3 here is CASGLVLPGKDHQPQHF. CDR3 in DNA: TGTGCTAGTGGTTTGGTCCTGCCAGGGAAGGATCATCAGCCCCAGCATTTT.

This clone was found once. The chain links TRBV5-6 to TRBJ1-5; tentatively, D is TRBD1 (6 bases). This CDR3 comprises 17 residues. Between the trimmed V and J ends, which lost 4 bases and 4 bases, there was a span of 21 bases. CDR1 and CDR2 from the germline V gene are SGHDT and YYEEEE. This CDR3 is CASSVFTTEGGNQPQHF. The CDR3, as DNA: TGTGCCAGCAGCGTATTCACTACCGAAGGGGGAAATCAGCCCCAGCATTTT.

This chain joins TRBV6-5 and TRBJ2-1; a possible D gene is TRBD1 (5 bases). Trimming pared 5 bases from V and 7 bases from J, leaving 12 bases between. Germline CDR1 and CDR2: MNHEY and SVGAGI. The CDR3 runs to 13 residues. The CDR3 nucleotides are TGTGCCAGCAGTAGGGGTTTTTTGAATGAGCAGTTCTTC. This encodes CASSRGFLNEQFF.

This clone was detected once. V and J are TRBV7-3 and TRBJ2-2, with D hard to call. Trimming stripped 5 bases from V and 6 bases from J, with 7 bases between. CDR1 SGHTA and CDR2 FQGTGA come from the germline V gene. The length of the CDR3 is 12 residues. CDR3 DNA: TGTGCCAGCAGCACTCTAGCCGGGGAGCTGTTTTTT. Its protein is CASSTLAGELFF.

This chain connects TRBV5-1 to TRBJ2-5; maybe TRBD1 (5 bases). Germline CDR1 is SGHRS and CDR2 is YFSETQ. V lost 4 bases to trimming and J lost 4 bases, with 17 bases between them. The CDR3 is made up of 15 amino acids. CDR3 amino acids: CASSPQVGAGETQYF. CDR3 DNA sequence: TGCGCCAGCAGCCCGCAGGTAGGGGCAGGAGAGACCCAGTACTTC.

V usage is TRBV24-1 and J usage is TRBJ1-3; D gene unclear. This CDR3 is 14 amino acids long. V lost 5 bases and J lost 0, with 7 bases in between. Germline CDR1 reads KGHDR; CDR2 reads SFDVKD. The CDR3 DNA sequence: TGTGCCACCAGTGTTTCAGGCTCTGGAAACACCATATATTTT. Protein product: CATSVSGSGNTIYF.

This clone was observed a few times. The V call is TRBV6-6, the J call TRBJ1-2; no clear D. Germline CDR1 reads MNHNY; CDR2 reads SVGAGI (reference sequence). The CDR3 covers 15 residues. Trimming took off 2 bases at V and 2 bases at J, with 12 bases between the two ends. The CDR3 DNA is TGTGCCAGCAGTTACCCCGTGGGGATAAACTATGGCTACACCTTC. Amino acids: CASSYPVGINYGYTF.

This CDR3 is CASSLWVSGEEQFF. The CDR3 nucleotides read TGTGCCAGCAGTTTATGGGTTAGCGGGGAAGAGCAGTTCTTC. The gene calls are TRBV27 and TRBJ2-1; TRBD2 matches 8 bases. V was pared by 1 base and J by 10 bases, with 6 bases of the junction left unmatched. The length of the CDR3 is 14 residues. Looked up from germline, CDR1 is MNHEY and CDR2 is SMNVEV (reference sequence).

V and J are TRBV12-3 or TRBV12-4 and TRBJ1-1, with D hard to call. The ends were cut back, 3 bases at V and 0 bases at J, with 2 bases in the middle. This CDR3 has 12 amino acids. The CDR3 region has the DNA TGTGCCAGCAGTTTGTTGAACACTGAAGCTTTCTTT. It specifies CASSLLNTEAFF.

V usage is TRBV6-5 and J usage is TRBJ2-7; D uncertain. Germline CDR1 is MNHEY and CDR2 is SVGAGI. Trimming shortened V by 7 bases and J by 4 bases, and 17 bases separated the two germline ends. CDR3 length: 14 amino acids. CDR3 DNA: TGTGCCAGCACCGGTAACTTACGCTTATACGAGCAGTACTTC. Protein: CASTGNLRLYEQYF.

This sequence joins TRBV29-1 and TRBJ1-1, with D unclear. Trimming pared 7 bases from V and 5 bases from J, leaving 11 bases between. The CDR3 is 11 amino acids. Looked up from germline, CDR1 is SQVTM and CDR2 is ANQGSEA. The CDR3 nucleotides read TGCAGCGGGGAAAGAGGTACTGAAGCTTTCTTT. It translates to CSGERGTEAFF.

The V and J genes are TRBV5-6 and TRBJ1-2, with unresolved D. The germline V and J ends were trimmed by 0 bases and 4 bases, with 13 bases remaining between them. CDR3 length: 15 amino acids. In germline, CDR1 is SGHDT, CDR2 YYEEEE. CDR3: CASSLGEPDGYGYTF. The CDR3 nucleotides are TGTGCCAGCAGCTTGGGGGAGCCCGACGGCTATGGCTACACCTTC.

The chain uses TRBV2 and TRBJ1-1; D call uncertain. V was clipped by 4 bases and J by 5 bases, with 11 bases between them. The CDR3 is 13 residues long. Germline loops: CDR1 SNHLY, CDR2 FYNNEI. CDR3 in DNA: TGTGCCAGCAGTGGCGACACCAGTACTGAAGCTTTCTTT. Residues: CASSGDTSTEAFF.

This clone was observed a single time. The rearrangement joins TRBV6-2 or TRBV6-3 to TRBJ2-2; D assignment may be TRBD1 or TRBD2 (5 bases each). The CDR3 consists of 15 residues. The V end was cut by 2 bases, the J end by 8 bases, with 15 bases between. Germline V CDR1 and CDR2: MNHEY, SVGEGT. The CDR3 protein is CASSYRGAPGGELFF. The CDR3 nucleotides read TGTGCCAGCAGTTACCGAGGGGCTCCGGGGGGGGAGCTGTTTTTT.

The chain couples TRBV9 to TRBJ1-1, with a possible D match to TRBD1 (5 bases). The CDR3 runs 15 residues. Trimming stripped 3 bases from V and 3 bases from J, with 15 bases between. CDR1 is SGDLS and CDR2 is YYNGEE in the germline V gene. CDR3 nucleotide sequence: TGTGCCAGCAGCGCACTGGGACGAGACTACACTGAAGCTTTCTTT. This codes for CASSALGRDYTEAFF.

The chain couples TRBV5-1 to TRBJ2-3, with a possible D match to TRBD2 (5 bases). The CDR3 contains 14 residues. CDR1 is SGHRS and CDR2 is YFSETQ in the germline V gene. V lost 0 bases and J lost 7, with 12 bases in between. CDR3 sequence (DNA): TGCGCCAGCAGCTTGGCTCGGGAAGGTAATACGCAGTATTTT. Its protein product is CASSLAREGNTQYF.

The chain has TRBV14 and TRBJ1-4; D not certain. Trimming pared 2 bases from V and 7 bases from J, leaving 5 bases between. The CDR3 covers 12 residues. Germline-derived CDR1 and CDR2 are SGHDN and FVKESK. In DNA form, the CDR3 reads TGTGCCAGCAGCCAACGATTTGAAAAACTGTTTTTT. Amino acid sequence: CASSQRFEKLFF.